Each of the 8 T cell receptor beta chains below was sequenced from the same sample in a study of a mutant IDH1 vaccine in newly diagnosed glioma. The time point here: baseline, week 1 (first vaccination visit). The treatment: pre-vaccination baseline after standard-of-care therapy. The repertoire was sequenced with immunoSEQ multiplex PCR; TCRdb's copy has only in-frame clones and lacks some. The table lists 70,000 to 100,000 clones, 82% of them singletons. Sequencing used PBMCs, obtained from a glioma patient treated with radiotherapy, temozolomide or both. The receptors were gathered from a man aged 35 to 55 with glioma. Some clones in this sample may be carry-over from other donors' samples.

The genes are TRBV7-9 and TRBJ1-2; 7 nucleotides agree with TRBD1. The length of the CDR3 is 13 residues. V lost 5 bases to trimming and J lost 5 bases; unmatched junction nucleotides: 5. The germline CDR1 and CDR2 sequences are SEHNR and FQNEAQ (reference sequence). The CDR3 spells CASSKTGPYGYTF. CDR3 sequence (DNA): TGTGCCAGCAGCAAGACAGGGCCATATGGCTACACCTTC. Variable domain in full (rest from reference TRBV7-9 and TRBJ1-2): DTGVSQNPRHKITKRGQNVTFRCDPISEHNRLYWYRQTLGQGPEFLTYFQNEAQLEKSRLLSDRFSAERPKGSFSTLEIQRTEQGDSAMYLCASSKTGPYGYTFGSGTRLTVV.

The chain employs TRBV5-1 and TRBJ1-5; 9 bases agree with TRBD1. The CDR3 loop spans 14 amino acids. Germline V gene sequence: CDR1 SGHRS, CDR2 YFSETQ. Losses at the gene ends were 9 bases for V and 5 bases for J; bases not matched to a gene: 9. CDR3 region: CAIKTGQGDQPQHF. As DNA, the CDR3 is TGCGCCATCAAGACGGGACAGGGAGATCAGCCCCAGCATTTT.

The chain carries TRBV6-5 and TRBJ2-3, with D perhaps being TRBD1 or TRBD2 (6 bases each). CDR1 is MNHEY, CDR2 SVGAGI, per germline. CDR3 size: 16 residues. V lost 2 bases and J 2 bases, leaving 14 bases between the germline ends. The chain's CDR3 is CASSYGGPLITDTQYF. The CDR3 nucleotides read TGTGCCAGCAGTTACGGGGGGCCCCTTATCACAGATACGCAGTATTTT.

V is TRBV5-1 and J is TRBJ1-2; D might be TRBD1 (6 bases). Deletions cut 5 bases from V and 3 bases from J, with 11 bases between. The length of the CDR3 is 13 residues. In germline, CDR1 is SGHRS, CDR2 YFSETQ. The CDR3 nucleotides are TGCGCCAGCAGTCAGTCAGGGGACTATGGCTACACCTTC. Residues: CASSQSGDYGYTF.

The chain is built from TRBV30 and TRBJ2-1; weak D call: TRBD1 (5 bases). The germline V gene encodes CDR1 GTSNPN and CDR2 SVGIG (reference sequence). Deletions cut 4 bases from V and 9 bases from J, with 16 bases between. The CDR3 totals 13 residues. The CDR3 nucleotides read TGTGCCTGGACTAGGGGCGCGGTGAGTGAGCAGTTCTTC. Its translation is CAWTRGAVSEQFF.

The chain combines TRBV5-1 with TRBJ1-2, with D unresolved. The CDR3 extends over 17 amino acids. Trimming pared 4 bases from V and 7 bases from J, leaving 26 bases between. Germline V gene data show CDR1 as SGHRS and CDR2 as YFSETQ. CDR3 amino acids: CASSPGSLIWEDFGYTF. CDR3 coding DNA: TGCGCCAGCAGCCCGGGGAGCCTTATATGGGAAGATTTTGGCTACACCTTC.

The chain carries TRBV19 and TRBJ1-5; D is uncertain. Trimming removed 7 bases from V and 6 bases from J, with 19 bases in between. The CDR3 loop spans 15 amino acids. CDR1 is LNHDA, CDR2 SQIVND, per germline (reference sequence). The CDR3 DNA reads as TGTGCCAGTACCTTGAGTTGGGGAGGGAGTCAGCCCCAGCATTTT. It is translated as CASTLSWGGSQPQHF.

This clone appeared once. The chain combines TRBV7-2 with TRBJ2-4; possible D gene TRBD2, 6 bases. The CDR3 extends over 19 amino acids. V lost 1 base and J 3 bases, leaving 22 bases between the germline ends. Germline-derived CDR1 and CDR2 are SGHTA and FQGNSA. The CDR3 protein is CASSLGPLPTSPGKNIQYF. The CDR3 DNA is TGTGCCAGCAGCTTAGGCCCCCTACCGACTAGTCCGGGCAAAAACATTCAGTACTTC.